What follows are 14 T cell receptor beta chains derived from one specimen sequenced in a study of T cells in Graves' hyperthyroidism and ophthalmopathy. Using RNA transcripts as the source, TCR beta CDR3 regions were amplified. HTBI primers were used for first-round RT-PCR of the TCR CDR3. TCRdb re-called the multiplex PCR reads through MiXCR, storing one row per CDR3 protein. The sample holds over 250,000 distinct CDR3 sequences, less than 30% seen once. Sequences were obtained from blood. Source of these receptors: a man in his forties with Graves' hyperthyroidism that later progressed to Graves' ophthalmopathy.

This clonotype was picked up many times. The CDR3: CASTARGVQETQYF. DNA for the CDR3: TGTGCCAGCACTGCCCGTGGGGTTCAAGAGACCCAGTACTTC. The chain employs TRBV28 and TRBJ2-5; D is unresolved. V was clipped by 7 bases and J by 2 bases, with 14 bases between them. The CDR3 runs 14 residues. The V gene's germline CDR1 is MDHEN and CDR2 SYDVKM.

This clonotype was detected many times. CDR3 coding DNA: TGTGCTAGTGCTACCACTCTGGGGCGGAACTATGGCTACACCTTC. Protein: CASATTLGRNYGYTF. The V gene is TRBV12-5, the J gene TRBJ1-2, with D possibly TRBD1 on 5 matching bases. The V gene's germline CDR1 is LGHNT and CDR2 FRNRAP. This CDR3 contains 15 residues. The ends were cut back, 7 bases at V and 2 bases at J, with 17 bases in the middle. Supplemented by reference TRBV12-5 and TRBJ1-2, the full variable domain reads DARVTQTPRHKVTEMGQEVTMRCQPILGHNTVFWYRQTMMQGLELLAYFRNRAPLDDSGMPKDRFSAEMPDATLATLKIQPSEPRDSAVYFCASATTLGRNYGYTFGSGTRLTVV.

CDR3 bases: TGCAGCGTTGCTTGGAGGGCGGAGACCCAGTACTTC. It codes for CSVAWRAETQYF. The V and J genes are TRBV29-1 and TRBJ2-5; TRBD2 might be the D (6 bases). From germline, CDR1 is SQVTM and CDR2 ANQGSEA. V gave up 4 bases and J gave up 5 bases, with 11 bases separating them. The CDR3 totals 12 residues.

The V gene is TRBV4-1, the J gene TRBJ2-7; TRBD2 aligns across 14 bases. Germline assignment: CDR1 MGHRA and CDR2 YSYEKL. The CDR3 contains 15 residues. Trimming cost V 2 bases and J 7 bases; bases outside gene matches: 4. The CDR3 is CASSQPGLAGVEQYF. The CDR3 DNA reads TGCGCCAGCAGCCAACCGGGACTAGCGGGAGTTGAGCAGTACTTC.

This clonotype was recorded many times. The V gene is TRBV11-2, the J gene TRBJ2-5, with 10 bases fitting TRBD2. CDR1 and CDR2 from the germline V gene are SGHAT and FQNNGV. There are 16 residues in the CDR3. V was pared by 2 bases and J by 5 bases, with 8 bases of the junction left unmatched. The CDR3 is CASSLILAGVGETQYF. CDR3 sequence (DNA): TGTGCCAGCAGCTTAATTCTAGCGGGAGTTGGGGAGACCCAGTACTTC.

This clonotype appeared many times. J is TRBJ2-5 and V is TRBV18; D is perhaps TRBD1 or TRBD2 (5 bases each). Trimming stripped 2 bases from V and 0 bases from J, with 13 bases between. Looked up from germline, CDR1 is KGHSH and CDR2 is LQKENI. The CDR3 covers 16 residues. Here the CDR3 reads CASSPMRAGYQETQYF. The CDR3 bases are TGTGCCAGCTCACCAATGAGGGCAGGGTACCAAGAGACCCAGTACTTC.

V and J are TRBV11-3 and TRBJ2-2, with 8 nucleotides matching TRBD2. V shed 6 bases, J shed 6 bases, and the junction held 9 bases outside the gene matches. Germline V gene data show CDR1 as SGHNT and CDR2 as YENEEA. This CDR3 comprises 15 residues. Here the CDR3 reads CASSGLRAGAGELFF. CDR3 nucleotide sequence: TGTGCCAGCAGTGGTTTGCGAGCGGGAGCCGGGGAGCTGTTTTTT.

This clonotype was seen many times. This rearrangement joins TRBV19 to TRBJ1-5, with 8 positions matching TRBD1. The CDR3 has 19 residues. Germline CDR1 is LNHDA and CDR2 is SQIVND (reference sequence). V trimming: 3 bases; J trimming: 4 bases; junction bases outside the gene matches: 17. CDR3 nucleotides: TGTGCCAGTAGTATTAGGGTCTGGACAGGGAGTAGGGCAAATCAGCCCCAGCATTTT. Amino acid sequence: CASSIRVWTGSRANQPQHF.

This clonotype was detected ten times or more. The CDR3 loop is CASSFKGATGELFF. Here the CDR3 DNA reads TGTGCCAGCAGTTTTAAGGGGGCCACCGGGGAGCTGTTTTTT. The chain employs TRBV12-3 or TRBV12-4 and TRBJ2-2; 7 bases are shared with TRBD1. The CDR3 has 14 residues. Trimming removed 3 bases from V and 4 bases from J; junction bases left unmatched: 2.

This clonotype was detected many times. The J gene is TRBJ1-1, the V gene TRBV20-1; D unresolved. CDR1 is DFQATT and CDR2 is SNEGSKA in the germline V gene (reference sequence). This CDR3 is 16 amino acids long. V lost 0 bases, J lost 0 bases, and 14 bases lay in between. The CDR3 here is CSARDLLTDVNTEAFF. CDR3 nucleotides: TGCAGTGCTAGAGATCTTCTGACGGATGTGAACACTGAAGCTTTCTTT.

In this sample, this clonotype turned up many times. V gene TRBV29-1 combines with J gene TRBJ1-2, with TRBD1 matching over 7 bases. The CDR3 extends over 14 amino acids. V dropped 3 bases and J dropped 4; count of bases not matched to a gene: 8. Germline V CDR1 and CDR2: SQVTM, ANQGSEA. The CDR3 nucleotides read TGCAGCGTTGATCCCACAGGGGCCGGCTATGGCTACACCTTC. Residues: CSVDPTGAGYGYTF.

The V call is TRBV28, the J call TRBJ2-7, with 9 bases lining up with TRBD1. The CDR3 loop spans 13 amino acids. Germline loops: CDR1 MDHEN, CDR2 SYDVKM. V shed 5 bases, J shed 5 bases, and the junction held 4 bases outside the gene matches. The CDR3 loop reads CASSVGQGHEQYF. The DNA for the CDR3 is TGTGCCAGCAGTGTCGGACAGGGGCACGAGCAGTACTTC. The complete variable domain, with remaining parts taken from reference TRBV28 and TRBJ2-7, reads DVKVTQSSRYLVKRTGEKVFLECVQDMDHENMFWYRQDPGLGLRLIYFSYDVKMKEKGDIPEGYSVSREKKERFSLILESASTNQTSMYLCASSVGQGHEQYFGPGTRLTVT.

At least ten counts were recorded for this clonotype. V gene TRBV11-3 combines with J gene TRBJ2-6; D is undetermined. The germline gives CDR1 SGHNT, CDR2 YENEEA. Trimming took 5 bases from V and 0 from J, leaving 8 bases between them. This CDR3 region has 15 residues. The CDR3: CASSITTSGANVLTF. Written as DNA, the CDR3 is TGTGCCAGCAGCATTACAACCTCTGGGGCCAACGTCCTGACTTTC.

This clonotype was recorded many times. The genes are TRBV30 and TRBJ2-5; 9 nucleotides align to TRBD1. The V gene's germline CDR1 is GTSNPN and CDR2 SVGIG (reference sequence). This CDR3 spans 14 amino acids. V lost 4 bases and J lost 3; bases outside the gene matches: 6. The CDR3 bases are TGTGCCTGGACCACAGGGGGCCGGGAAGAGACCCAGTACTTC. Amino acid sequence: CAWTTGGREETQYF.